This entry is about one T cell receptor beta chain. The patients all showed relapse after autologous stem cell transplantation, while their brentuximab vedotin exposure varied. This sample is drawn from a study of PD-1 blockade in classical Hodgkin lymphoma. Repertoires were generated with immunoSEQ multiplex PCR, while TCRdb's copy carries only in-frame clones and drops some. The sample holds 20,000 to 30,000 clones, 60% to 85% seen once. The CDR3 has 15 amino acids. The germline CDR1 and CDR2 sequences are MGHRA and YSYEKL. Trimming took 3 bases from V and 4 from J, leaving 16 bases between them. The chain is built from TRBV4-1 and TRBJ2-7, with a tentative D call TRBD1 (6 bases). This sequence was found in a human donor with classical Hodgkin lymphoma. The starting material was peripheral blood mononuclear cells (PBMCs), obtained before the second cycle of nivolumab. The CDR3 loop reads CASSQIPTGFYEQYF. The CDR3 DNA sequence: TGCGCCAGCAGCCAGATACCGACAGGATTTTACGAGCAGTACTTC.